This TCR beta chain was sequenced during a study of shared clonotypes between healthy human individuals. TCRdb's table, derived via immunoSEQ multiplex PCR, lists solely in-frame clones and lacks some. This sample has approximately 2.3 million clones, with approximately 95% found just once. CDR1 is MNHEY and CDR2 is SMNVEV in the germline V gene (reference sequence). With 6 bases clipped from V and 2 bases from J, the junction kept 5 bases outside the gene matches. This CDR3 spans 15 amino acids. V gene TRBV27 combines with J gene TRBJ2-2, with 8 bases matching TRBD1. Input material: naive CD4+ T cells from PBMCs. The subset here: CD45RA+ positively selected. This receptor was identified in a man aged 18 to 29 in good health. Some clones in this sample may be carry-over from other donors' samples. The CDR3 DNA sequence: TGTGCCAGCAGGAGGGACAGGATAAACACCGGGGAGCTGTTTTTT. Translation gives CASRRDRINTGELFF.